The T cell receptor beta chain described here comes from a study of cytomegalovirus exposure and HLA in healthy donors. Whole-study findings and limits: A prior analysis recorded that most TCR beta V segments were productive about 87% or about 30% of the time.

Notes on this clone: No antigen is known for it.

With 60 Vbeta and 13 Jbeta primers, the PCR was carried out. Profiling relied on immunoSEQ multiplex PCR, and the TCRdb table lists in-frame clones only, not all of them. This sample contains 93,000 or so clones. The V gene lost 1 base and the J gene lost 0 bases, with 8 bases spanning the gap. This CDR3 has 14 residues. From germline, CDR1 is SQVTM and CDR2 ANQGSEA. The clonotype comes from a man aged 40-50 years in good health and CMV-seronegative. The sequencing sample was made of PBMCs. This sequence joins TRBV29-1 and TRBJ2-3; D perhaps matches TRBD2 (5 bases). CDR3 sequence reads: CSVEGGLSTDTQYF. The CDR3 DNA sequence: TGCAGCGTTGAAGGCGGGCTTAGCACAGATACGCAGTATTTT.